The 13 T cell receptor beta chains below all came from one sample that was sequenced in a study of T-cell reconstitution after alpha-beta-depleted transplantation in children. Using unique molecular identifiers, the investigators prepared the TCRbeta library. TCRdb re-called the PCR reads with MiXCR, one entry per CDR3 protein. The profile shows fewer than 450,000 distinct CDR3 sequences, about 17% of them singletons. Sequenced here: PBMCs, mostly from graft donor cells, sampled 360 days after TCRalphabeta/CD19-depleted stem cell transplant. The receptors were sampled from a male patient under 10 years old who had a stem cell transplant for acute lymphoblastic leukemia, so the T cells may come from the graft donor.

The chain is built from TRBV27 and TRBJ2-7; weak D call: TRBD2 (5 bases). Per the germline V gene, CDR1 is MNHEY and CDR2 is SMNVEV (reference sequence). Trimming removed 5 bases at V and 4 bases at J, with 12 bases between. There are 13 residues in the CDR3. The CDR3 region is CASSPTLAYEQYF. The CDR3 DNA is TGTGCCAGCAGTCCCACTCTAGCTTACGAGCAGTACTTC.

The gene calls are TRBV4-1 and TRBJ2-3, with 8 bases aligning to TRBD1. V gave up 2 bases and J gave up 5 bases; unmatched junction bases: 9. The germline gives CDR1 MGHRA, CDR2 YSYEKL. This CDR3 comprises 16 residues. This chain's CDR3 is CASSQTSGQGRDTQYF. The CDR3 DNA reads TGCGCCAGCAGCCAAACCTCCGGACAGGGACGAGATACGCAGTATTTT.

A few counts support this clonotype. This chain links TRBV2 with TRBJ1-1; 8 positions match TRBD1. Trimming at V came to 3 bases and at J to 11 bases, leaving 8 bases not matched to a gene. Germline assignment: CDR1 SNHLY and CDR2 FYNNEI. The CDR3 extends over 13 amino acids. The CDR3 loop reads CASSEDRAGRAFF. CDR3 bases: TGTGCCAGCAGTGAGGACAGGGCCGGGAGGGCTTTCTTT.

The genes are TRBV6-1 and TRBJ2-5, with D hard to call. CDR3 length: 14 residues. Germline-derived CDR1 and CDR2 are MNHNS and SASEGT. V was trimmed by 5 bases and J by 2 bases, leaving 12 bases between them. For the CDR3, the DNA is TGTGCCAGCAGTCGCATGGGATTTCAAGAGACCCAGTACTTC. Its translation: CASSRMGFQETQYF.

This clonotype was detected a few times. The chain joins TRBV20-1 to TRBJ2-3; 10 positions agree with TRBD2. The germline V gene encodes CDR1 DFQATT and CDR2 SNEGSKA (reference sequence). V was clipped by 2 bases and J by 0 bases; unmatched bases: 2. This CDR3 has 15 residues. The CDR3 DNA is TGCAGTGCTAGAACAGCGGGAGGGAGCACAGATACGCAGTATTTT. Translating it yields CSARTAGGSTDTQYF.

This clonotype was observed a few times. The chain couples TRBV4-2 to TRBJ2-3, with D perhaps TRBD2 (5 bases). The CDR3 consists of 16 residues. Trimming cost V 1 base and J 3 bases, with 14 bases left between them. Germline values: CDR1 LGHNA, CDR2 YNFKEQ. Here the CDR3 DNA reads TGTGCCAGCAGCCAAGTGTCTGAGGGAGTGACAGATACGCAGTATTTT. Its protein product is CASSQVSEGVTDTQYF.

This clonotype was found once. The chain recombines TRBV30 with TRBJ1-5; D remains ambiguous. The V gene lost 1 base and the J gene lost 3 bases, with 7 bases spanning the gap. The CDR3 runs 13 residues. CDR1 is GTSNPN, CDR2 SVGIG, per germline (reference sequence). CDR3 sequence (DNA): TGTGCCTGGAGTGGAGGTTACAATCAGCCCCAGCATTTT. Its translation is CAWSGGYNQPQHF.

This clonotype showed up many times. V gene TRBV28 combines with J gene TRBJ2-1; D remains ambiguous. The germline V gene encodes CDR1 MDHEN and CDR2 SYDVKM. Trimming took 1 base from V and 4 from J, leaving 11 bases between them. CDR3 size: 15 residues. The CDR3 bases are TGTGCCAGCAGTTTATACGGTCTGGGTTACAATGAGCAGTTCTTC. Translating it yields CASSLYGLGYNEQFF.

The chain recombines TRBV6-5 with TRBJ2-5, with D possibly TRBD1 on 5 matching bases. The CDR3 has 13 residues. Per germline, CDR1 MNHEY and CDR2 SVGAGI. Trimming took off 2 bases at V and 5 bases at J, with 9 bases between the two ends. The CDR3 bases are TGTGCCAGCAGTTACGGGGCGGTTGAGACCCAGTACTTC. Protein sequence: CASSYGAVETQYF.

The chain links TRBV12-3 or TRBV12-4 to TRBJ2-1; D call uncertain. This CDR3 spans 11 amino acids. V was cut by 5 bases and J by 6 bases, with 5 bases left in between. Here the CDR3 DNA reads TGTGCCAGCAGTCCCTTCAATGAGCAGTTCTTC. Protein: CASSPFNEQFF.

At least ten counts were recorded for this clonotype. The chain combines TRBV9 with TRBJ2-7; D remains unclear. CDR1 and CDR2 from the germline V gene are SGDLS and YYNGEE. This CDR3 region has 14 residues. The ends were cut back, 0 bases at V and 1 base at J, with 8 bases in the middle. CDR3 sequence: CASSVETESYEQYF. The CDR3 bases are TGTGCCAGCAGCGTAGAAACGGAATCCTACGAGCAGTACTTC.

This clonotype showed up just a few times. The chain employs TRBV5-1 and TRBJ1-2, with 7 bases fitting TRBD1. Trimming took 0 bases from V and 2 from J; bases not matched to a gene: 4. This CDR3 contains 15 residues. Per germline, CDR1 SGHRS and CDR2 YFSETQ. For the CDR3, the DNA is TGCGCCAGCAGCTTGGGCGACAGGGAGAACTATGGCTACACCTTC. This sequence encodes CASSLGDRENYGYTF.

This clonotype has a count of ten or more. This chain uses TRBV4-1 with TRBJ2-1; possible D gene TRBD2, 6 bases. The ends were cut back, 3 bases at V and 2 bases at J, with 20 bases in the middle. Germline CDR1 reads MGHRA; CDR2 reads YSYEKL. The length of the CDR3 is 18 residues. CDR3 DNA sequence: TGCGCCAGCAGCCAGGACCCCCGACTAGAATCGACCTACAATGAGCAGTTCTTC. This gives the protein CASSQDPRLESTYNEQFF.